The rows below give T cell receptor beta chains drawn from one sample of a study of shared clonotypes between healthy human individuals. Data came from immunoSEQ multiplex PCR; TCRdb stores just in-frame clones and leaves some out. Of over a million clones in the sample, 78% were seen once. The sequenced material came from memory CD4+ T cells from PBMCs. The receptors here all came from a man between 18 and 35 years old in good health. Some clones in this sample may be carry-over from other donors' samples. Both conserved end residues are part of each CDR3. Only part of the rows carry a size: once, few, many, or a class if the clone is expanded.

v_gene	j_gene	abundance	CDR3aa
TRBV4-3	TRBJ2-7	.	CASSPRQGAGEQYF
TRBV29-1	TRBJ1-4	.	CSVVGADEKLFF
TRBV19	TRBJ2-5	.	CASRAGFRREGGETQYF
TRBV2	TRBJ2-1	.	CASSGTVGEQFF
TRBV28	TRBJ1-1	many	CASSSGQLNTEAFF
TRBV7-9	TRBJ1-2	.	CASSNSPTFGNNYGYTF
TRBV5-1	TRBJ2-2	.	CANSHQRETGELFF
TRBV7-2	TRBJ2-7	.	CASSSYRGNYEQYF
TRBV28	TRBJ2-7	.	CASSLVSTARGEQYF
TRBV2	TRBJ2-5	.	CASGLAGGPEETQYF
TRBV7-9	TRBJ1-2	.	CASSLTVAWGYTF
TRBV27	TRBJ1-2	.	CASSFLPGGNYGYTF
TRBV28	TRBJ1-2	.	CASSFGQPPNYGYTF
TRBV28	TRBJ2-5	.	CASSFSTGGRQETQYF
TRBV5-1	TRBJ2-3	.	CASSPYGPGADTQYF
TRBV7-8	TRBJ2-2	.	CASSLVGVAGGNTGELFF
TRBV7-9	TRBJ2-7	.	CASSFGPPYEQYF
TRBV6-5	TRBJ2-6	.	CASRKNSGANVLTF
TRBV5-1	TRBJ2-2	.	CASSLGTSATGELFF
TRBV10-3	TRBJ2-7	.	CAISESGAEDEQYF
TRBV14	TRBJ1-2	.	CASSLLDSAYGYTF
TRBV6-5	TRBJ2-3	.	CASSSSTHASDTQYF
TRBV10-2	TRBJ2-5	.	CASSEGLAGGETQYF
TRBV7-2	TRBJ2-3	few	CASSLGLSGSTDTQYF
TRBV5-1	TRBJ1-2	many	CASSPRTGAGNYGYTF
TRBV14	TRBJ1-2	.	CASSRIVPLSGYTF